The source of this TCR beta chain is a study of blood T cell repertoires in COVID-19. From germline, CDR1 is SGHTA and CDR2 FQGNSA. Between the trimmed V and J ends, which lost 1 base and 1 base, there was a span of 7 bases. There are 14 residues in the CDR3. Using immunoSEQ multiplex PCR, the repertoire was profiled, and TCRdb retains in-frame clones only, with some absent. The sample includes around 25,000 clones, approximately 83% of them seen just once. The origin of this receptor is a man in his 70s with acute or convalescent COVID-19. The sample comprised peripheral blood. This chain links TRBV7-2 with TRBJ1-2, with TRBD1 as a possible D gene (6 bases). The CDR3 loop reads CASSLGTVNYGYTF. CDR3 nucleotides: TGTGCCAGCAGCTTAGGGACAGTTAACTATGGCTACACCTTC.